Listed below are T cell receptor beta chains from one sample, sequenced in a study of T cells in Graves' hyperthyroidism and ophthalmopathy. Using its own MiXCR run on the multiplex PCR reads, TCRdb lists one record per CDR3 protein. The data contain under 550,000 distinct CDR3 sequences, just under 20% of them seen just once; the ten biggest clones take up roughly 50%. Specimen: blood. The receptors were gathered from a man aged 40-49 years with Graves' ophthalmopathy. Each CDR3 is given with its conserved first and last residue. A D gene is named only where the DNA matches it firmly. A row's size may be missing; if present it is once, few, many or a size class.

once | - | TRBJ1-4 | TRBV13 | TGTGCCAGCGGCGTCCGACAAGAAGGTGAAAAACTGTTTTTT | CASGVRQEGEKLFF
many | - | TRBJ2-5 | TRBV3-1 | TGTGCCAGCAGCCCCCGTCTGAGGGGGACCCAGTACTTC | CASSPRLRGTQYF
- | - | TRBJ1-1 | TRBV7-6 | TGTGCCAGCAGCTTAGAAGTGGGGGGGGGCACTGAAGCTTTCTTT | CASSLEVGGGTEAFF
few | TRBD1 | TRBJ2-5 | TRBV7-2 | TGTGCCAGCAGTCAGACAGGGGGCATCGAGACCCAGTACTTC | CASSQTGGIETQYF
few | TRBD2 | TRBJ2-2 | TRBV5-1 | TGCGCCAGCAGCTTCGGGGGACTAGCGGGAGTGAACACCGGGGAGCTGTTTTTT | CASSFGGLAGVNTGELFF
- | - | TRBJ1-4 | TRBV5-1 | TGCGCCAGCAGCCCTTGGGGGGCAGCTAATGAAAAACTGTTTTTT | CASSPWGAANEKLFF
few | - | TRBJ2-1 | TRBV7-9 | TGTGCCAGCAGCTTATTCCATGAGCAGTTCTTC | CASSLFHEQFF
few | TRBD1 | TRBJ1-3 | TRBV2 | TGTGCCAGCATGCCCATTTTCGGGACAGACTCTGGAAACACCATATATTTT | CASMPIFGTDSGNTIYF
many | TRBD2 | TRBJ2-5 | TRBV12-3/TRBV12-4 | TGTGCCAGCAGTTTAGTTGCGGGGGGGCAAGAGACCCAGTACTTC | CASSLVAGGQETQYF
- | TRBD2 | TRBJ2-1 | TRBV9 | TGTGCCAGCTCTAGCGGGGGGGCCACCGAGCAGTTCTTC | CASSSGGATEQFF
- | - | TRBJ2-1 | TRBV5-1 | TGCGCCAGCAGCTTGGATATAGCGAGTTACAATGAGCAGTTCTTC | CASSLDIASYNEQFF
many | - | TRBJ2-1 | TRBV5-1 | TGCGCCAGCAGCGCGGGGACCTACAATGAGCAGTTCTTC | CASSAGTYNEQFF
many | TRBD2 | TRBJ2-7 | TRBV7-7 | TGTGCTAGCAGCTTAGGACCGTTGGCTAGCGGGGCCGACTCGGGCTCCTACGAGCAGTACTTC | CASSLGPLASGADSGSYEQYF
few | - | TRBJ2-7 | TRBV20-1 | TGCAGTGCTAGGGAGGACAGCCTCTACGAGCAGTACTTC | CSAREDSLYEQYF
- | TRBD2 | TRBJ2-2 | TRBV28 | TGTGCCACCTCGTCCGGACTAGCGGGCTACACCGGGGAGCTGTTTTTT | CATSSGLAGYTGELFF
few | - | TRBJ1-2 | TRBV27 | TGTGCCAGCAGTTTAACCCTCTCAACAGGTGGCTACACCTTC | CASSLTLSTGGYTF
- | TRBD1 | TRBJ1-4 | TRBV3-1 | TGTGCCAGCAGCCAAGATCCAGGGGGGGAAGGTGAAAAACTGTTTTTT | CASSQDPGGEGEKLFF
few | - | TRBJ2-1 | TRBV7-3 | TGTGCCAGCAGCCCCCGGACGGAGGGTGAGCAGTTCTTC | CASSPRTEGEQFF
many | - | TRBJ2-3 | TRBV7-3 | TGTGCCAGCAGCGGACCACGGGACGCCGCCCTTCCAGATACGCAGTATTTT | CASSGPRDAALPDTQYF
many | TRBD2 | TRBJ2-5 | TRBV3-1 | TGTGCCAGCAGCCAAGTACTAGCGGGCCAAGAGACCCAGTACTTC | CASSQVLAGQETQYF
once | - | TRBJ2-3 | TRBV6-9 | TGTGCCAGCAGTTACGATACAGGGCGAGATACGCAGTATTTT | CASSYDTGRDTQYF
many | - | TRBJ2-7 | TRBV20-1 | TGCAGTGCTAGAGATGGGCAGGACTACGAGCAGTACTTC | CSARDGQDYEQYF
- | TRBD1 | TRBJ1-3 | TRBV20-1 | TGCAGTGCTGCCGGGACAGGCTCTGGAAACACCATATATTTT | CSAAGTGSGNTIYF
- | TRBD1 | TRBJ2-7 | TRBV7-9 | TGTGCCAGCAGCCTAAATACGGTGGGACAGGGGACCTACGAGCAGTACTTC | CASSLNTVGQGTYEQYF
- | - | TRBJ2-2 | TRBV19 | TGTGCCAGTATACGAGACTCACGCACCGGGGAGCTGTTTTTT | CASIRDSRTGELFF
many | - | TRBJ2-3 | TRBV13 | TGTGCCAGCAGCTTATTCAGACAGTACACAGATACGCAGTATTTT | CASSLFRQYTDTQYF
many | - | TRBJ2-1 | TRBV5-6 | TGTGCCAGCAGCTTGGTCAGGGTGACCGGCATGGTAAATGAGCAGTTCTTC | CASSLVRVTGMVNEQFF
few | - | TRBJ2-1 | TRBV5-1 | TGCGCCAGCAGCAAGACAGGGGGTTCAAGCGGGAGAGGCAATGAGCAGTTCTTC | CASSKTGGSSGRGNEQFF